This T cell receptor (beta chain) was sequenced in a study of control samples from healthy donors and cancer patients. Germline V gene sequence: CDR1 SGDLS, CDR2 YYNGEE. Between the trimmed V and J ends, which lost 3 bases and 0 bases, there was a span of 12 bases. This CDR3 region has 16 residues. Produced via immunoSEQ multiplex PCR; TCRdb's table is partial and in-frame only. The sample has about 120,000 clones, approximately 88% seen once. Source material: blood. The chain uses TRBV9 and TRBJ1-4, with D possibly TRBD1 on 6 matching bases. This TCR came from a man aged 50-59 years in good health. Here the CDR3 reads CASSGADSATNEKLFF. In DNA, the CDR3 is TGTGCCAGCAGCGGAGCGGACAGTGCAACTAATGAAAAACTGTTTTTT. Full variable domain (remainder filled in from reference TRBV9 and TRBJ1-4): DSGVTQTPKHLITATGQRVTLRCSPRSGDLSVYWYQQSLDQGLQFLIQYYNGEERAKGNILERFSAQQFPDLHSELNLSSLELGDSALYFCASSGADSATNEKLFFGSGTQLSVL.